This T cell receptor (beta chain) was documented in a study of OX40 agonist ivuxolimab in advanced cancers. The sample holds one count of this clone. Data came from immunoSEQ multiplex PCR; TCRdb stores just in-frame clones and leaves some out. Of about 49,000 clones listed, 85% were seen once; the top ten hold approximately 20%. Losses at the gene ends were 5 bases for V and 6 bases for J; bases not matched to a gene: 6. The CDR3 runs 14 residues. The germline V gene has CDR1 SGHAT and CDR2 FQDESV (reference sequence). J is TRBJ2-2 and V is TRBV11-1; 7 nucleotides align to TRBD1. The material was CD4+ or CD8+ T cells sorted from blood, obtained in a trial of the OX40 agonist ivuxolimab. This TCR was recovered from an adult with an advanced solid tumor such as melanoma, head and neck, liver or kidney cancer. This CDR3 is CASSEDRSAGELFF. In nucleotides, the CDR3 is TGTGCCAGCAGCGAGGACAGGTCCGCCGGGGAGCTGTTTTTT.